This TCR beta chain was obtained from a study of response to subunit inactivated influenza vaccine. Study outcomes and limitations: Seasonal influenza vaccination, on each occasion, was suggested by the authors to recruit few new T cells.

About this clonotype itself: The antigen is undetermined.

CDR1 ENHRY and CDR2 SYGVKD come from the germline V gene. The trim removed 3 bases at V and 2 bases at J, leaving 4 bases unmatched. This CDR3 contains 15 residues. One entry per CDR3 protein, called by TCRdb with MiXCR from the RT-PCR reads. The data contain around 520,000 distinct CDR3 sequences, approximately 10% of them seen just once; the ten biggest clones take up about 10%. This sequence originates from a man in his fifties or sixties who received an inactivated influenza vaccine. This material consisted of PBMCs from blood, taken on the day of vaccination. The J gene is TRBJ2-5, the V gene TRBV10-3; 9 positions match TRBD2. The CDR3, as DNA: TGTGCCATCAGTGAAAGCGGGGGGCCACAAGAGACCCAGTACTTC. Translated: CAISESGGPQETQYF.